This entry lists 19 T cell receptor beta chains sequenced from one sample in a study of naive and memory T cell subsets (dated by TCRdb to 2016 to 2017). To prepare the library, UMI-ligation and nested PCR was applied. The sequencing machine was an Illumina MiSeq. To cover both TRBC1 and TRBC2, the beta constant-region primer consisted of an equimolar mix of two oligonucleotides. Four rounds of PCR, combining the SP2 primer with nested alpha and beta constant-region primers, were used to amplify the ligated cDNA. Starting from the raw public reads, TCRdb applied fastp trimming at Q25, assembled clones with MiXCR and retained in-frame beta chains. Rows are combined by CDR3 protein, so each entry shows the most common genes and DNA. Counted in this sample were tens of thousands of distinct CDR3 sequences; approximately 17% of them appeared once. Jointly, the top ten make up about 3% of the sample. Sequenced sample: effector memory CD4+ T cells from blood. In the paper's terms, the cell subset or site label means: effector memory, CD45RA- CD27-. These receptors all stem from a human donor in good health.

This clonotype was seen at least ten times. This chain joins TRBV12-3 or TRBV12-4 and TRBJ2-2; unclear D gene. There are 16 residues in the CDR3. The ends were cut back, 5 bases at V and 1 base at J, with 14 bases in the middle. The CDR3 region is CASSPARRLNTGELFF. CDR3 DNA sequence: TGTGCCAGCAGTCCGGCTCGGCGATTGAACACCGGGGAGCTGTTTTTT.

This clonotype was recorded at least ten times. The chain links TRBV28 to TRBJ2-7; 7 nucleotides match TRBD1. Germline lookup yields CDR1 MDHEN and CDR2 SYDVKM. The CDR3 is 15 residues long. Losses at the gene ends were 6 bases for V and 6 bases for J; bases not matched to a gene: 14. The CDR3 sequence: CASSLGTALSREQYF. The CDR3 DNA reads as TGTGCCAGCAGCCTCGGGACAGCCCTGTCTCGCGAGCAGTACTTC.

Turning to this clonotype: This may stem from a read error, because a much larger clone lies one nucleotide away. CDR3 DNA sequence: TGCAGCGTTGGCAGTTTCCGGGGAGATACGCAGTATTTT. Translation gives CSVGSFRGDTQYF. The rearrangement links TRBV29-1 to TRBJ2-3; the D gene is possibly TRBD2 (5 bases). CDR1 and CDR2 from the germline V gene are SQVTM and ANQGSEA. The V end was cut by 4 bases, the J end by 5 bases, with 13 bases between. The CDR3 is 13 amino acids.

The chain joins TRBV19 to TRBJ2-3, with D unclear. Germline V gene lookup returns CDR1 LNHDA and CDR2 SQIVND (reference sequence). Trimming stripped 3 bases from V and 3 bases from J, with 7 bases between. This CDR3 has 13 amino acids. In DNA form, the CDR3 reads TGTGCCAGTAGTATTGGTGGGACAGATACGCAGTATTTT. This translates into CASSIGGTDTQYF.

A few counts support this clonotype. V and J are TRBV7-6 and TRBJ2-5, with D tentatively TRBD1 or TRBD2 (6 bases each). Per the germline V gene, CDR1 is SGHVS and CDR2 is FNYEAQ. The CDR3 extends over 15 amino acids. V was shortened by 1 base and J by 5 bases, with 14 bases between the two germline ends. In DNA, the CDR3 is TGTGCCAGCAGCTTAGTAGGGGGGCTGGGGGAGACCCAGTACTTC. It encodes CASSLVGGLGETQYF. The variable domain in full, with the rest retrieved from reference TRBV7-6 and TRBJ2-5, is GAGVSQSPRYKVTKRGQDVALRCDPISGHVSLYWYRQALGQGPEFLTYFNYEAQQDKSGLPNDRFSAERPEGSISTLTIQRTEQRDSAMYRCASSLVGGLGETQYFGPGTRLLVL.

The rearrangement joins TRBV5-1 to TRBJ2-7; no firm D call. Trimming pared 4 bases from V and 6 bases from J, leaving 14 bases between. Germline lookup yields CDR1 SGHRS and CDR2 YFSETQ. This CDR3 contains 13 residues. The CDR3 DNA sequence: TGCGCCAGCAGCCCGCCTCAGCGAGGCGAGCAGTACTTC. Translating it yields CASSPPQRGEQYF.

The V call is TRBV28, the J call TRBJ2-7, with D possibly matching TRBD2 (5 bases). V lost 3 bases to trimming and J lost 2 bases, with 11 bases between them. The CDR3 totals 14 residues. Germline lookup yields CDR1 MDHEN and CDR2 SYDVKM. CDR3 region: CASSFGGRTYEQYF. The CDR3 DNA follows: TGTGCCAGCAGTTTTGGCGGGCGAACCTACGAGCAGTACTTC.

This rearrangement joins TRBV12-3 or TRBV12-4 to TRBJ2-1, with 13 positions matching TRBD2. V shed 1 base, J shed 10 bases, and the junction held 4 bases outside the gene matches. The length of the CDR3 is 15 residues. The CDR3 here is CASSLGTSGRKEQFF. The CDR3 DNA sequence: TGTGCCAGCAGTTTAGGGACTAGCGGGAGAAAGGAGCAGTTCTTC.

By sample share, this clonotype is medium-sized. The chain employs TRBV7-2 and TRBJ1-4; tentative D call: TRBD1 (6 bases). CDR1 and CDR2 from the germline V gene are SGHTA and FQGNSA. Trimming shortened V by 5 bases and J by 0 bases, and 13 bases separated the two germline ends. The CDR3 extends over 16 amino acids. CDR3 protein: CASSGGQFATNEKLFF. The CDR3 region has the DNA TGTGCCAGCAGCGGGGGGCAATTTGCAACTAATGAAAAACTGTTTTTT.

J is TRBJ2-7 and V is TRBV27; TRBD1 agrees at 8 bases. The length of the CDR3 is 17 residues. Germline V gene lookup returns CDR1 MNHEY and CDR2 SMNVEV (reference sequence). Trimming took 3 bases from V and 3 from J; bases not matched to a gene: 13. The CDR3 coding sequence is TGTGCCAGCAGTTTTAAAGTCACAGGGGGAGCCAACTACGAGCAGTACTTC. Its protein is CASSFKVTGGANYEQYF.

The table lists this clonotype with a few counts. The chain combines TRBV12-3 or TRBV12-4 with TRBJ2-1; possibly TRBD2 for D (5 bases). This CDR3 has 16 residues. Trimming cost V 6 bases and J 0 bases, with 15 bases left between them. CDR3 sequence (DNA): TGTGCCAGCAGGTACCGTGGTGGGAGCTCCTACAATGAGCAGTTCTTC. Protein sequence: CASRYRGGSSYNEQFF.

The rearrangement uses TRBV6-5 and TRBJ2-1, with D possibly TRBD2 on 5 matching bases. The CDR3 runs to 18 residues. Trimming cost V 3 bases and J 6 bases, with 24 bases left between them. Germline V lookup: CDR1 MNHEY, CDR2 SVGAGI. CDR3 nucleotides: TGTGCCAGCAGTTATTTTTTTCAGTCTAGCTCCATTTTCAATGAGCAGTTCTTC. This gives the protein CASSYFFQSSSIFNEQFF.

This clonotype is medium-sized (0.01 to 0.1%) by share. The chain combines TRBV24-1 with TRBJ1-2; no firm D call. Germline V gene lookup returns CDR1 KGHDR and CDR2 SFDVKD. The ends were cut back, 4 bases at V and 0 bases at J, with 14 bases in the middle. This CDR3 spans 16 amino acids. The CDR3 region is CATSDSRQEPNYGYTF. The CDR3 bases are TGTGCCACCAGTGACTCCCGACAAGAACCTAACTATGGCTACACCTTC.

The chain is built from TRBV7-2 and TRBJ1-6; no firm D call. With 1 base removed from V and 10 bases from J, the gap between germline ends came to 14 bases. Germline V gene sequence: CDR1 SGHTA, CDR2 FQGNSA. The CDR3 runs 15 residues. The CDR3 DNA follows: TGTGCCAGCAGCTTAGATCGGGGTGTGGAATCACCCCTCCACTTT. It is translated as CASSLDRGVESPLHF. Based on the CDR3 plus reference TRBV7-2 and TRBJ1-6, the full variable domain is GAGVSQSPSNKVTEKGKDVELRCDPISGHTALYWYRQSLGQGLEFLIYFQGNSAPDKSGLPSDRFSAERTGGSVSTLTIQRTQQEDSAVYLCASSLDRGVESPLHFGNGTRLTVT.

This chain uses TRBV6-5 with TRBJ2-2; tentatively, D is TRBD1 (6 bases). V lost 4 bases and J lost 0, with 15 bases in between. The CDR3 has 17 amino acids. Germline V gene sequence: CDR1 MNHEY, CDR2 SVGAGI. CDR3: CASSSRGWGTNTGELFF. In nucleotides, the CDR3 is TGTGCCAGCAGTTCTAGGGGGTGGGGGACGAACACCGGGGAGCTGTTTTTT.

This clonotype was counted between two and nine times. The chain carries TRBV10-3 and TRBJ1-5, with a possible D match to TRBD1 (5 bases). The V and J ends lost 3 bases and 0 bases respectively, with 12 bases between them. CDR1 is ENHRY, CDR2 SYGVKD, per germline. There are 16 residues in the CDR3. The CDR3 spells CAISDRVSGSNQPQHF. The CDR3 DNA reads as TGTGCCATCAGTGACAGGGTCAGTGGTAGCAATCAGCCCCAGCATTTT.

The J gene is TRBJ2-5, the V gene TRBV10-1; tentative D call: TRBD2 (5 bases). V was cut by 4 bases and J by 5 bases, with 8 bases left in between. Germline-derived CDR1 and CDR2 are WNHNN and SYGVQD (reference sequence). The CDR3 contains 12 residues. This CDR3 reads CASSASYETQYF. The CDR3 nucleotides are TGCGCCAGCAGTGCTAGCTATGAGACCCAGTACTTC.

This clonotype was observed many times. The chain couples TRBV30 to TRBJ2-7; D possibly matches TRBD1 or TRBD2 (5 bases each). This CDR3 spans 16 amino acids. V lost 2 bases and J lost 1, with 18 bases in between. Per the germline V gene, CDR1 is GTSNPN and CDR2 is SVGIG (reference sequence). The CDR3 bases are TGTGCCTGGAGTCGGGAATCCGGCAGGGTATCCTACGAGCAGTACTTC. Translating gives CAWSRESGRVSYEQYF.

In its sample, this clonotype was seen a few times. The rearrangement joins TRBV5-1 to TRBJ2-1; D is uncertain. V was cut by 1 base and J by 0 bases, with 11 bases left in between. CDR3 length equals 16 residues. The germline gives CDR1 SGHRS, CDR2 YFSETQ. CDR3 loop: CASSLQLSGSYNEQFF. The DNA of the CDR3 is TGCGCCAGCAGCTTGCAGCTTAGTGGCTCCTACAATGAGCAGTTCTTC.